The rows below give T cell receptor beta chains drawn from one sample of a study of blood T cell repertoires in COVID-19. Method: immunoSEQ multiplex PCR; TCRdb's copy keeps in-frame clones and lacks some. The repertoire has more than 130,000 clones, approximately 84% of them found once; the top ten carry almost 6.5%. Specimen: peripheral blood. The source of these receptors is a human donor in a cohort sampled during active COVID-19. CDR3s include the opening cysteine and the closing phenylalanine or tryptophan. D genes are given only for firm matches. For some rows the clone size is stated as once, few or many, or as a class when expanded; others skip it.

D gene	clone size	J gene	CDR3 length	V gene	CDR3 protein	CDR3 DNA
-	-	TRBJ2-7	15	TRBV6-5	CASSYLMAGSYEQYF	TGTGCCAGCAGTTACCTCATGGCGGGGTCCTACGAGCAGTACTTC
TRBD2	-	TRBJ2-2	14	TRBV7-6	CASSLLAGGGELFF	TGTGCCAGCAGTCTACTAGCGGGGGGCGGGGAGCTGTTTTTT
-	-	TRBJ1-2	14	TRBV9	CASSVAGHTYGYTF	TGTGCCAGCAGCGTTGCCGGACACACTTATGGCTACACCTTC
TRBD1	-	TRBJ1-5	14	TRBV4-1	CASSLQGDNQPQHF	TGCGCCAGCAGCCTGCAGGGGGACAATCAGCCCCAGCATTTT
-	few	TRBJ2-1	16	TRBV19	CASSPAVDWSYNEQFF	TGTGCCAGTAGTCCGGCGGTGGACTGGTCCTACAATGAGCAGTTCTTC
TRBD2	-	TRBJ2-1	16	TRBV7-8	CASSLGSSGRYNEQFF	TGTGCCAGCAGCTTAGGGAGTAGCGGGAGATACAATGAGCAGTTCTTC
TRBD1	-	TRBJ1-2	16	TRBV5-3	CARSSRDSPSNYGYTF	TGTGCCAGAAGCTCCCGGGACAGCCCATCTAACTATGGCTACACCTTC
TRBD1	-	TRBJ2-1	15	TRBV27	CASSRSGTGVDEQFF	TGTGCCAGCAGTCGATCCGGGACAGGGGTTGATGAGCAGTTCTTC
-	few	TRBJ1-6	14	TRBV7-8	CASSNRVLNSPLHF	TGTGCCAGCAGCAACAGGGTGCTAAATTCACCCCTCCACTTT
-	-	TRBJ1-3	17	TRBV19	CASSISAGGPSGNTIYF	TGTGCCAGTAGTATTTCGGCCGGCGGGCCATCTGGAAACACCATATATTTT
-	-	TRBJ2-7	14	TRBV5-8	CASSLYQSAYEQYF	TGTGCCAGCAGCTTGTACCAGTCAGCCTACGAGCAGTACTTC
TRBD1	-	TRBJ2-2	15	TRBV7-2	CASSSTGADTGELFF	TGTGCCAGCAGCTCAACAGGGGCGGACACCGGGGAGCTGTTTTTT
-	-	TRBJ2-4	17	TRBV4-3	CASSQVATTLAKNIQYF	TGCGCCAGCAGCCAAGTAGCCACTACTTTAGCCAAAAACATTCAGTACTTC
TRBD1	-	TRBJ1-5	16	TRBV6-2/TRBV6-3	CASSYQNRGRGQPQHF	TGTGCCAGCAGTTACCAAAACAGGGGGCGAGGCCAGCCCCAGCATTTT
-	-	TRBJ1-4	12	TRBV29-1	CSVAATNEKLFF	TGCAGCGTGGCAGCAACTAATGAAAAACTGTTTTTT
TRBD2	once	TRBJ2-1	15	TRBV6-5	CASSYEGREVNEQFF	TGTGCCAGCAGTTATGAAGGGCGGGAGGTCAATGAGCAGTTCTTC
-	-	TRBJ1-2	15	TRBV6-6	CASSSRGRVTYGYTF	TGTGCCAGCAGTTCCCGGGGGAGGGTTACCTATGGCTACACCTTC
TRBD2	-	TRBJ2-5	15	TRBV27	CASKASGGTQETQYF	TGTGCCAGCAAGGCTAGCGGGGGGACTCAAGAGACCCAGTACTTC
TRBD2	-	TRBJ2-3	15	TRBV3-1/TRBV3-2	CASSPRLAGTDTQYF	TGTGCCAGCAGCCCCCGACTAGCGGGGACAGATACGCAGTATTTT
-	once	TRBJ1-3	15	TRBV6-5	CASSSLGSSGNTIYF	TGTGCCAGCAGTTCATTAGGGAGCTCTGGAAACACCATATATTTT
-	-	TRBJ1-2	14	TRBV28	CASSRRGTLGGYTF	TGTGCCAGCAGCCGAAGGGGCACCTTGGGGGGCTACACCTTC
-	-	TRBJ2-1	15	TRBV29-1	CSGTSWNSPYNEQFF	TGCAGCGGCACGTCCTGGAATAGCCCCTACAATGAGCAGTTCTTC
-	-	TRBJ1-5	16	TRBV6-6	CASSSQGRLNNQPQHF	TGTGCCAGCAGTTCTCAGGGCCGCTTGAATAATCAGCCCCAGCATTTT
-	-	TRBJ2-1	14	TRBV12-5	CASGLGLRGGEQFF	TGTGCTAGTGGTTTAGGCCTCAGGGGCGGGGAGCAGTTCTTC